This T cell receptor beta chain was captured by sequencing in a study of blood T cell repertoires in COVID-19. Turning to the study itself: Donors in the United States, Italy and Spain gave samples during acute or convalescent COVID-19. PBMCs, B-cell-depleted T cells, or T cells provided the cDNA or gDNA that made up the material.

Data came from immunoSEQ multiplex PCR; TCRdb stores just in-frame clones and leaves some out. The table records around 270,000 clones, about 87% of them present only once. This CDR3 is 14 amino acids long. V dropped 11 bases and J dropped 3 bases, with 18 bases sitting between them. Germline V lookup: CDR1 MNHEY, CDR2 SVGAGI. Participant age was roughly 18 to 90 years, and participants resided in about two dozen US areas. No more than 2 weeks before study entry, exposed participants had met a case of COVID-19. Sequencing was performed on PBMCs or T cells enriched from blood (not recorded which). The chain uses TRBV6-5 and TRBJ2-3, with D possibly matching TRBD1 (6 bases). This TCR derives from a woman in her thirties or forties who had been exposed to COVID-19. In DNA form, the CDR3 reads TGTGCCCCCCTTCTACAGGGCCTGACAGATACGCAGTATTTT. Translation gives CAPLLQGLTDTQYF.